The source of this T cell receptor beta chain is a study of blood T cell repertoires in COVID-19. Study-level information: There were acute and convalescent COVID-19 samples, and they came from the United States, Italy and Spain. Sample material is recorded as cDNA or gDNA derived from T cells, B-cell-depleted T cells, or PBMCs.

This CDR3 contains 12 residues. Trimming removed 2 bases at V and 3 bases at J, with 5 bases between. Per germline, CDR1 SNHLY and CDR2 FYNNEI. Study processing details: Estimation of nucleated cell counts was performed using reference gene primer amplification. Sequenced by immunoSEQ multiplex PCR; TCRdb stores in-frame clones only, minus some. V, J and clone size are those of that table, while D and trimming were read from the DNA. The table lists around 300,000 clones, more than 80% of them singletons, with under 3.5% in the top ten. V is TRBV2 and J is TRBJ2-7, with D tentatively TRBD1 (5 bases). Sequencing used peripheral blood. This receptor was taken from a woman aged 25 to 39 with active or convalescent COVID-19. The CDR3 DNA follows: TGTGCCAGCAGTGAACAGGGCTACGAGCAGTACTTC. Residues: CASSEQGYEQYF.